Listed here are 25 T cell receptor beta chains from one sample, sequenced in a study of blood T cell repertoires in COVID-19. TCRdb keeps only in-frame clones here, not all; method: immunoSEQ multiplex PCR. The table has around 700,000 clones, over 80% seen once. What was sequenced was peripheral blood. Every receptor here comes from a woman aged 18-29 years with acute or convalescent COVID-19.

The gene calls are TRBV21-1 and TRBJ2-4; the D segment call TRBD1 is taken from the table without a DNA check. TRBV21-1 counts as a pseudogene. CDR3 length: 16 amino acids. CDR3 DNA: TGTGCCAGCAGCAAAGGCCCAGATCTAGCCAAAAACATTCAGTACTTC. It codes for CASSKGPDLAKNIQYF.

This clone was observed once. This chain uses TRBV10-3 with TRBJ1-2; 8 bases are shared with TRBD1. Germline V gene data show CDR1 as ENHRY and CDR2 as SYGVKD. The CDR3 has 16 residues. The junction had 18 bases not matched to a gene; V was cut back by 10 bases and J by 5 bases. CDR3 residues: CATGIPLQGALYGYTF. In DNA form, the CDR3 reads TGTGCCACCGGCATACCATTGCAGGGGGCCTTGTATGGCTACACCTTC.

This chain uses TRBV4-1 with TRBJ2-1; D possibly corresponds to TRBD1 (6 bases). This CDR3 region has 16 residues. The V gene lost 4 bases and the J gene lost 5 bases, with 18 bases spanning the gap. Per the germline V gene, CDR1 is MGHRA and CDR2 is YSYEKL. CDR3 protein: CASSRFDRMLNNEQFF. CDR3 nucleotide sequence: TGCGCCAGCAGCCGATTTGACAGGATGCTCAACAATGAGCAGTTCTTC.

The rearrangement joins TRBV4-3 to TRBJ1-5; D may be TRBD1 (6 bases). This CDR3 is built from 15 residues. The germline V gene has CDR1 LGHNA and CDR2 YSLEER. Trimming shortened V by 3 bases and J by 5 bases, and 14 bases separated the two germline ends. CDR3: CASSHVPGAHQPQHF. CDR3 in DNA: TGCGCCAGCAGCCACGTTCCAGGGGCCCATCAGCCCCAGCATTTT.

In DNA form, the CDR3 reads TGTGCCAGCAGTTACGGGGCAGGTGCCTATGGCTACACCTTC. Translation: CASSYGAGAYGYTF. This chain uses TRBV6-2 or TRBV6-3 with TRBJ1-2, with D possibly TRBD1 on 5 matching bases. V lost 2 bases and J lost 4, with 11 bases in between. Germline V gene lookup returns CDR1 MNHEY and CDR2 SVGEGT. CDR3 length: 14 amino acids.

The CDR3 DNA reads as TGTGCCAGCAGCGGCCGGGACACGAACTATGGCTACACCTTC. Protein product: CASSGRDTNYGYTF. The chain recombines TRBV5-4 with TRBJ1-2; D perhaps matches TRBD1 (6 bases). Germline V gene lookup returns CDR1 SGHNT and CDR2 YYREEE (reference sequence). The V end lost 4 bases, the J end lost 2 bases, and 12 bases lay between the germline ends. The CDR3 spans 14 residues.

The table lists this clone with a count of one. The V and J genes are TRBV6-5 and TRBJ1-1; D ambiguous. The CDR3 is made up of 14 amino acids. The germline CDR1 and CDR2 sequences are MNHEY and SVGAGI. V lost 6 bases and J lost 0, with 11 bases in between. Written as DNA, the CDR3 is TGTGCCAGCAGCATTGACACTTTGAACACTGAAGCTTTCTTT. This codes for CASSIDTLNTEAFF.

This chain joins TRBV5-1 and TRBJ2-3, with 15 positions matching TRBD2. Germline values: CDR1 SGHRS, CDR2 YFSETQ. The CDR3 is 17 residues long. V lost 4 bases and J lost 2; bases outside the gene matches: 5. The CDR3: CASSPWTSGGVTDTQYF. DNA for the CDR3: TGCGCCAGCAGCCCATGGACTAGCGGGGGGGTCACAGATACGCAGTATTTT.

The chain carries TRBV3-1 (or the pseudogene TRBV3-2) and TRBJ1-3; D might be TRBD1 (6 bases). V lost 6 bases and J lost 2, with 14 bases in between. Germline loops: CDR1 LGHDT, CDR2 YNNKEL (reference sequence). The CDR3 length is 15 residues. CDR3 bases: TGTGCCAGCAGAAACGACAGGTTCGCTGGAAACACCATATATTTT. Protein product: CASRNDRFAGNTIYF.

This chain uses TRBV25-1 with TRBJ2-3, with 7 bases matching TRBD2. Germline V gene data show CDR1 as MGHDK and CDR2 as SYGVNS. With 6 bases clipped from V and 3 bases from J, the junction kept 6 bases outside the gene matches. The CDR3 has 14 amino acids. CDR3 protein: CASSPGLKTDTQYF. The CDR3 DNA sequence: TGTGCCAGCAGCCCGGGACTAAAGACAGATACGCAGTATTTT.

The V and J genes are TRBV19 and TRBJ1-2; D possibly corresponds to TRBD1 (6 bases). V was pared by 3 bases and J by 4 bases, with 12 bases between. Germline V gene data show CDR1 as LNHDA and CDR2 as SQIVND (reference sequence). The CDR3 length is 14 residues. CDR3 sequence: CASSIAGAVYGYTF. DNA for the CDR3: TGTGCCAGTAGTATTGCGGGGGCTGTCTATGGCTACACCTTC. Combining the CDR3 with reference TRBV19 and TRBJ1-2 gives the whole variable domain DGGITQSPKYLFRKEGQNVTLSCEQNLNHDAMYWYRQDPGQGLRLIYYSQIVNDFQKGDIAEGYSVSREKKESFPLTVTSAQKNPTAFYLCASSIAGAVYGYTFGSGTRLTVV.

CDR3 sequence reads: CASSPPPSGRKATNEKLFF. CDR3 sequence (DNA): TGTGCCAGCAGCCCCCCTCCATCGGGAAGGAAAGCAACTAATGAAAAACTGTTTTTT. The gene calls are TRBV9 and TRBJ1-4; no firm D call. Trimming pared 4 bases from V and 0 bases from J, leaving 22 bases between. CDR3 length: 19 residues. CDR1 is SGDLS, CDR2 YYNGEE, per germline.

CDR3 nucleotide sequence: TGCGCCAGCAAGATCGGAGGGGGCGCGGGGTTGGGCTATGGCTACACCTTC. Translation: CASKIGGGAGLGYGYTF. The chain combines TRBV5-1 with TRBJ1-2; 7 bases map to TRBD1. Germline V gives CDR1 SGHRS, CDR2 YFSETQ. The CDR3 totals 17 residues. The ends lost 6 bases at V and 4 bases at J; junction bases unmatched: 18.

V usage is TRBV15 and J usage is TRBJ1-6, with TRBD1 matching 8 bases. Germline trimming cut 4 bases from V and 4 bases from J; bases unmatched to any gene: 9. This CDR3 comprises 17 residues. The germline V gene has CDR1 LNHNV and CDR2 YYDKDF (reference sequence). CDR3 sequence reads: CATSTHRTGKYNSPLHF. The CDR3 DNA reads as TGTGCCACCAGCACTCACCGGACAGGGAAATATAATTCACCCCTCCACTTT.

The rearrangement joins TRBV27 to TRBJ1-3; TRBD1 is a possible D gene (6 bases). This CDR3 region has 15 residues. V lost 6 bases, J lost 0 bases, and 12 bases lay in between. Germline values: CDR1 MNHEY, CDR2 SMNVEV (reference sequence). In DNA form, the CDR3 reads TGTGCCAGCAGCCGGGGGGCAGACTCTGGAAACACCATATATTTT. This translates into CASSRGADSGNTIYF.

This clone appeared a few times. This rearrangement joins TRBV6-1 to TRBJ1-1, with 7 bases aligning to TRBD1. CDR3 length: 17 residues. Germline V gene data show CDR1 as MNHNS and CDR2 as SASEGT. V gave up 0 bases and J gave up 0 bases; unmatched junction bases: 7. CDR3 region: CASSEALWDSMNTEAFF. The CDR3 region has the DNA TGTGCCAGCAGTGAAGCGCTCTGGGACAGTATGAACACTGAAGCTTTCTTT.

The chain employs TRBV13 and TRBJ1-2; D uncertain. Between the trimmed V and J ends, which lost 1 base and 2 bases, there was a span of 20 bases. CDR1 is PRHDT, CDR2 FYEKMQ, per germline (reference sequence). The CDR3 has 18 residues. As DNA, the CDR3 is TGTGCCAGCAGCTTAGCCCTTCACGGACTGTCTCAAAACTATGGCTACACCTTC. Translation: CASSLALHGLSQNYGYTF.

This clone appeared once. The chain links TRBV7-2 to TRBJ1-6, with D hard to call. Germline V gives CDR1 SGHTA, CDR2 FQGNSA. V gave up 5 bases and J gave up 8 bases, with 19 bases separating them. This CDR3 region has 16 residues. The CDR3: CASSRPFSYKHSPLHF. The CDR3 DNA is TGTGCCAGCAGCCGCCCGTTTTCCTATAAGCATTCACCCCTCCACTTT. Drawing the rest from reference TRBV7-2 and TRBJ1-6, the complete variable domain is GAGVSQSPSNKVTEKGKDVELRCDPISGHTALYWYRQSLGQGLEFLIYFQGNSAPDKSGLPSDRFSAERTGGSVSTLTIQRTQQEDSAVYLCASSRPFSYKHSPLHFGNGTRLTVT.

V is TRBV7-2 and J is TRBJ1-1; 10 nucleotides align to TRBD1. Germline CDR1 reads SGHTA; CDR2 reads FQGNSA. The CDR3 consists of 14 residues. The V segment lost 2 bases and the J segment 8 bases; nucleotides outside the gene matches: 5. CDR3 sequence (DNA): TGTGCCAGCAGCTTACGGACAGGGGGTTTGGAAGCTTTCTTT. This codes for CASSLRTGGLEAFF.

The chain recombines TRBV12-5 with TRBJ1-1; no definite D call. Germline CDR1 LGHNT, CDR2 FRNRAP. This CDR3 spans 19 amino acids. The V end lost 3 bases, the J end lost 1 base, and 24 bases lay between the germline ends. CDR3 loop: CASGFNVEGRSPGNTEAFF. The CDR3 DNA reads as TGTGCTAGTGGTTTCAATGTAGAGGGTAGGAGCCCTGGGAACACTGAAGCTTTCTTT.

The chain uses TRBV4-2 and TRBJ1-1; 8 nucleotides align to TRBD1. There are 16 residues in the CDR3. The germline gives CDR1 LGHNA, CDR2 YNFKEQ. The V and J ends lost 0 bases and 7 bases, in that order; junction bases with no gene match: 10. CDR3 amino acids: CASSQEGQVGSGEAFF. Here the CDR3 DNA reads TGTGCCAGCAGCCAAGAGGGACAGGTGGGGTCTGGTGAAGCTTTCTTT.

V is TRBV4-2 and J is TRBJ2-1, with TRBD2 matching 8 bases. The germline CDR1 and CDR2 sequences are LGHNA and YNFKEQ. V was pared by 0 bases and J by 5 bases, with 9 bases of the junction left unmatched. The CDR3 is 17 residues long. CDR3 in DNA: TGTGCCAGCAGCCAAGAGGGAAGACTAGCGATCCACAATGAGCAGTTCTTC. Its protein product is CASSQEGRLAIHNEQFF.

The CDR3 region has the DNA TGTGCCAGCAGTTTATACCGGGGTACGCAGTATTTT. Protein product: CASSLYRGTQYF. The V call is TRBV27, the J call TRBJ2-3, with D perhaps TRBD2 (5 bases). This CDR3 is 12 amino acids long. In germline, CDR1 is MNHEY, CDR2 SMNVEV (reference sequence). Trimming took 1 base from V and 8 from J, leaving 7 bases between them.

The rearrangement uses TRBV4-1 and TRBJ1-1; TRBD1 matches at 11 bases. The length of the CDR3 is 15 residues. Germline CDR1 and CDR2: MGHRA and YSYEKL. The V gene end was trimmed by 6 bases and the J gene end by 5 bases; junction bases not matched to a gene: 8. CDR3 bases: TGCGCCAGCAGTCCCGGACAGGGGGCCGGAACTGAAGCTTTCTTT. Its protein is CASSPGQGAGTEAFF.

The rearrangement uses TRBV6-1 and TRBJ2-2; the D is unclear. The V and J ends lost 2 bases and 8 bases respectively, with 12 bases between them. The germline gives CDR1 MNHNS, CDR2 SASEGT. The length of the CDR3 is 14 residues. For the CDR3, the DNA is TGTGCCAGCAGTGAAAGTAGTTTGAGGGGGGAGCTGTTTTTT. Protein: CASSESSLRGELFF.